The next 31 T cell receptor beta chains were all read from a single sample in a study of blood T cells in healthy people across ages. Using a J-beta primer mix together with a sample-barcoded 5' primer, a second PCR was run for roughly 6 to 12 cycles. TCRdb fed the 5' RACE reads into MiXCR, producing one record per CDR3 protein. Of 890,000 or so distinct CDR3 sequences listed, less than 80% are singletons. What was sequenced was blood. These receptors were collected from a man aged 30-40 years in good health.

The chain joins TRBV2 to TRBJ2-1; 12 bases agree with TRBD2. The CDR3 is 15 amino acids. The germline V gene has CDR1 SNHLY and CDR2 FYNNEI. V gave up 4 bases and J gave up 9 bases; unmatched junction bases: 7. The CDR3 DNA reads as TGTGCCAGCAGTGGGGCTAGCGGGGGGGCCGGTGAGCAGTTCTTC. It specifies CASSGASGGAGEQFF.

The J gene is TRBJ2-3, the V gene TRBV7-9; possible D gene TRBD1, 6 bases. Looked up from germline, CDR1 is SEHNR and CDR2 is FQNEAQ (reference sequence). The CDR3 covers 16 residues. V lost 2 bases to trimming and J lost 2 bases, with 14 bases between them. CDR3 DNA sequence: TGTGCCAGCAGCTTACAGGGGTTTCAGGTCACAGATACGCAGTATTTT. Translated, it gives CASSLQGFQVTDTQYF. The complete variable domain, with remaining parts taken from reference TRBV7-9 and TRBJ2-3, reads DTGVSQNPRHKITKRGQNVTFRCDPISEHNRLYWYRQTLGQGPEFLTYFQNEAQLEKSRLLSDRFSAERPKGSFSTLEIQRTEQGDSAMYLCASSLQGFQVTDTQYFGPGTRLTVL.

The genes are TRBV11-1 and TRBJ2-1; 10 nucleotides align to TRBD1. The CDR3 runs to 16 residues. Germline trimming cut 5 bases from V and 9 bases from J; bases unmatched to any gene: 13. Germline V CDR1 and CDR2: SGHAT, FQDESV (reference sequence). The CDR3 nucleotides are TGTGCCAGCAGCCGTACTGCGGGACAGGGGATTAGTGAGCAGTTCTTC. Translated, it gives CASSRTAGQGISEQFF.

The V and J genes are TRBV21-1 and TRBJ2-3; TRBD1, the table's D call, lacks a check against the DNA. TRBV21-1 is deemed a pseudogene. There are 14 residues in the CDR3. The CDR3 sequence is CASSKRPQGDTQYF. CDR3 DNA sequence: TGTGCCAGCAGCAAGCGGCCCCAGGGAGATACGCAGTATTTT.

The chain uses TRBV7-2 and TRBJ1-5; D unclear. Germline V gene lookup returns CDR1 SGHTA and CDR2 FQGNSA. The CDR3 runs to 13 residues. V was cut by 1 base and J by 7 bases, with 8 bases left in between. The CDR3 region is CASSLVNVQPQHF. For the CDR3, the DNA is TGTGCCAGCAGCTTAGTGAACGTGCAGCCCCAGCATTTT. Looking up the rest from reference TRBV7-2 and TRBJ1-5 gives the full variable domain: GAGVSQSPSNKVTEKGKDVELRCDPISGHTALYWYRQSLGQGLEFLIYFQGNSAPDKSGLPSDRFSAERTGGSVSTLTIQRTQQEDSAVYLCASSLVNVQPQHFGDGTRLSIL.

This clonotype was found once. The rearrangement links TRBV5-6 to TRBJ2-3; D may be TRBD1 (7 bases). V lost 3 bases and J lost 1, with 18 bases in between. This CDR3 spans 17 amino acids. Germline CDR1 is SGHDT and CDR2 is YYEEEE. The chain's CDR3 is CASSSDSTGRRTDTQYF. The CDR3 DNA reads TGTGCCAGCAGCTCGGACTCGACAGGGAGGCGCACAGATACGCAGTATTTT.

The chain carries TRBV9 and TRBJ1-6; perhaps TRBD1 as D (5 bases). CDR3 length equals 17 residues. From germline, CDR1 is SGDLS and CDR2 YYNGEE. Between the trimmed V and J ends, which lost 3 bases and 0 bases, there was a span of 13 bases. The CDR3 is CASSGDGPNSYNSPLHF. CDR3 nucleotides: TGTGCCAGCAGCGGGGACGGACCAAACTCCTATAATTCACCCCTCCACTTT.

V and J are TRBV7-6 and TRBJ2-1; 12 positions agree with TRBD2. This CDR3 has 21 amino acids. Looked up from germline, CDR1 is SGHVS and CDR2 is FNYEAQ. V lost 4 bases, J lost 8 bases, and 24 bases stayed unmatched. CDR3 DNA: TGTGCCAGCAGCTACCAACCTAGCGGGGGGGCTTCCAGGGGCTCGGTGGATGAGCAGTTCTTC. Amino acids: CASSYQPSGGASRGSVDEQFF.

This clonotype was picked up one time. J is TRBJ2-1 and V is TRBV27; TRBD1 matches at 9 bases. The CDR3 totals 15 residues. The V gene's germline CDR1 is MNHEY and CDR2 SMNVEV (reference sequence). J was trimmed by 5 bases and V by 8 bases; bases with no gene match: 10. CDR3 amino acids: CASWMPGTGHNEQFF. CDR3 DNA sequence: TGTGCCAGCTGGATGCCCGGGACAGGGCACAATGAGCAGTTCTTC.

A note on this clonotype: This may come from a read error, since a much larger clone is one base off. The V gene is TRBV20-1, the J gene TRBJ2-7, with 7 nucleotides matching TRBD1. CDR1 is DFQATT, CDR2 SNEGSKA, per germline (reference sequence). This CDR3 contains 13 residues. CDR3 sequence (DNA): TGCAGGGCAACATCGACAGGGTACAATGAGCAGTACTTC. Translating it yields CRATSTGYNEQYF.

The sample holds a few counts of this clonotype. This sequence joins TRBV6-5 and TRBJ2-1; TRBD1 might be the D (5 bases). Trimming removed 1 base from V and 5 bases from J, with 12 bases in between. Germline V gene sequence: CDR1 MNHEY, CDR2 SVGAGI. CDR3 length equals 15 residues. CDR3 protein: CASSYFQGNDNEQFF. The CDR3 coding sequence is TGTGCCAGCAGTTACTTTCAGGGAAATGACAATGAGCAGTTCTTC.

A few counts support this clonotype. J is TRBJ2-7 and V is TRBV28; 8 bases are shared with TRBD1. V shed 6 bases and J 12 bases; nucleotides not matched to a gene: 10. The CDR3 loop spans 12 amino acids. Per germline, CDR1 MDHEN and CDR2 SYDVKM. The CDR3 coding sequence is TGTGCCAGCAGCCGCCTGGACAGGGCTGCGTACTTC. Encoded protein: CASSRLDRAAYF.

This clonotype was counted a few times. The chain carries TRBV4-2 and TRBJ2-4, with TRBD1 matching over 7 bases. With 1 base clipped from V and 8 bases from J, the junction kept 11 bases outside the gene matches. Germline CDR1 LGHNA, CDR2 YNFKEQ. The CDR3 is 16 residues long. CDR3 nucleotides: TGTGCCAGCAGCCAAGTCCCTCCGGACAGGATCCACATTCAGTACTTC. Translating it yields CASSQVPPDRIHIQYF.

Comments on this clonotype: The junction and the germline gene differ at one end; a read error may be behind it. This chain uses TRBV6-5 with TRBJ2-3, with 10 positions matching TRBD2. Germline loops: CDR1 MNHEY, CDR2 SVGAGI. CDR3 length equals 18 residues. The chain's CDR3 is CASSYSMSSGGRTDTRYF. DNA for the CDR3: TGTGCCAGCAGTTACTCGATGAGTAGCGGGGGGCGCACAGATACGCGGTATTTT.

The chain links TRBV4-3 to TRBJ2-7; D assignment may be TRBD1 or TRBD2 (5 bases each). The CDR3 runs to 13 residues. Germline CDR1 reads LGHNA; CDR2 reads YSLEER. Trimming cost V 5 bases and J 5 bases, with 13 bases left between them. This CDR3 reads CASSSGRGDEQYF. The CDR3 DNA is TGCGCCAGCAGCTCCGGCCGAGGGGACGAGCAGTACTTC.

The chain combines TRBV10-3 with TRBJ2-1, with a weak D call TRBD1 (6 bases). The CDR3 covers 13 residues. V gave up 6 bases and J gave up 2 bases, with 8 bases separating them. Germline assignment: CDR1 ENHRY and CDR2 SYGVKD. The CDR3 DNA reads as TGTGCCATCAGGGGGGACACCTACAATGAGCAGTTCTTC. The encoded protein is CAIRGDTYNEQFF.

In this sample, this clonotype turned up once. This rearrangement joins TRBV12-3 or TRBV12-4 to TRBJ1-4; D may be TRBD1 (5 bases). The CDR3 sequence is 16 residues long. Trimming shortened V by 5 bases and J by 0 bases, and 13 bases separated the two germline ends. CDR3 region: CASSVIDSATNEKLFF. CDR3 in DNA: TGTGCCAGCAGTGTAATCGACAGTGCAACTAATGAAAAACTGTTTTTT.

The V call is TRBV5-1, the J call TRBJ2-3, with 7 positions matching TRBD1. The ends lost 0 bases at V and 3 bases at J; junction bases unmatched: 4. CDR1 and CDR2 (germline): SGHRS, YFSETQ. This CDR3 spans 15 amino acids. CDR3 loop: CASSLVVGQTDTQYF. As DNA, the CDR3 is TGCGCCAGCAGCTTGGTGGTGGGACAGACAGATACGCAGTATTTT.

This clonotype has only a few counts. The chain joins TRBV6-2 or TRBV6-3 to TRBJ2-7, with TRBD2 matching over 14 bases. The CDR3 loop spans 18 amino acids. V lost 1 base, J lost 0 bases, and 5 bases stayed unmatched. Germline CDR1 MNHEY, CDR2 SVGEGT. The CDR3 is CASSYWTSGGISSYEQYF. The CDR3 DNA sequence: TGTGCCAGCAGTTACTGGACTAGCGGGGGGATCAGCTCCTACGAGCAGTACTTC.

The chain uses TRBV20-1 and TRBJ2-3; D not resolved. Looked up from germline, CDR1 is DFQATT and CDR2 is SNEGSKA (reference sequence). Between the trimmed V and J ends, which lost 7 bases and 6 bases, there was a span of 8 bases. CDR3 size: 10 residues. This CDR3 reads CSGRWDTQYF. The DNA of the CDR3 is TGCAGTGGTCGGTGGGATACGCAGTATTTT.

The V gene is TRBV20-1, the J gene TRBJ2-3; 7 bases are shared with TRBD2. Trimming took 5 bases from V and 7 from J; bases not matched to a gene: 12. Per germline, CDR1 DFQATT and CDR2 SNEGSKA (reference sequence). This CDR3 has 14 residues. The CDR3 reads CSADRVTSAHTQYF. The CDR3 DNA sequence: TGCAGTGCTGACCGAGTAACTAGCGCCCATACGCAGTATTTT.

This clonotype was detected a few times. The V and J genes are TRBV29-1 and TRBJ2-3, with 8 bases fitting TRBD1. The V gene's germline CDR1 is SQVTM and CDR2 ANQGSEA. The CDR3 has 14 amino acids. The V and J ends lost 6 bases and 7 bases, in that order; junction bases with no gene match: 12. The CDR3, as DNA: TGCAGCGTCGTACCGGGACAGGCTGCAAATACGCAGTATTTT. It encodes CSVVPGQAANTQYF.

The chain recombines TRBV11-2 with TRBJ1-2; D unclear. From germline, CDR1 is SGHAT and CDR2 FQNNGV. V dropped 5 bases and J dropped 4 bases, with 14 bases sitting between them. The CDR3 is 14 amino acids. The CDR3 region has the DNA TGTGCCAGCAGCCGAAGGACCGTTATCTATGGCTACACCTTC. Translated: CASSRRTVIYGYTF.

This clonotype has only a few counts. This chain uses TRBV29-1 with TRBJ2-1; no reliable D call. The CDR3 consists of 10 residues. Germline V gene lookup returns CDR1 SQVTM and CDR2 ANQGSEA. Trimming removed 6 bases from V and 8 bases from J, with 8 bases in between. CDR3 sequence reads: CSVSRYEQFF. In nucleotides, the CDR3 is TGCAGCGTCAGCCGTTATGAGCAGTTCTTC.

There are a few counts of this clonotype. The rearrangement uses TRBV6-2 or TRBV6-3 and TRBJ1-6; D might be TRBD1 (6 bases). CDR3 length equals 14 residues. Germline V lookup: CDR1 MNHEY, CDR2 SVGEGT. Trimming shortened V by 5 bases and J by 9 bases, and 14 bases separated the two germline ends. The chain's CDR3 is CASSQSRDISPLHF. For the CDR3, the DNA is TGTGCCAGCAGTCAAAGCCGGGACATTTCACCCCTCCACTTT.

The table lists this clonotype with a few counts. The chain links TRBV11-1 to TRBJ2-4, with TRBD1 identical over 7 bases. CDR3 length: 13 amino acids. Germline loops: CDR1 SGHAT, CDR2 FQDESV (reference sequence). The V gene end was trimmed by 5 bases and the J gene end by 14 bases; junction bases not matched to a gene: 12. The CDR3 sequence: CASSRGTVGKKYF. CDR3 sequence (DNA): TGTGCCAGCAGCCGAGGGACAGTCGGAAAAAAGTACTTC.

The chain joins TRBV7-9 to TRBJ2-5; TRBD1 agrees at 7 bases. The J call may not be correct, given that the DNA end is closer to TRBJ2-1. Germline CDR1 reads SEHNR; CDR2 reads FQNEAQ (reference sequence). The CDR3 has 14 residues. The CDR3 is CASSVGDSQETQFF. CDR3 bases: TGTGCCAGCAGCGTAGGGGACAGCCAAGAGACCCAGTTCTTC.

The chain recombines TRBV5-1 with TRBJ1-6; 9 bases align to TRBD1. V gave up 4 bases and J gave up 8 bases; unmatched junction bases: 7. CDR3 length equals 15 residues. From germline, CDR1 is SGHRS and CDR2 YFSETQ. The DNA of the CDR3 is TGCGCCAGCAGCATACAGGGGGCTAGGGATTCACCCCTCCACTTT. Protein product: CASSIQGARDSPLHF.

This chain uses TRBV15 with TRBJ2-6, with a possible D match to TRBD1 (5 bases). There are 16 residues in the CDR3. The V end lost 2 bases, the J end lost 2 bases, and 10 bases lay between the germline ends. In germline, CDR1 is LNHNV, CDR2 YYDKDF (reference sequence). CDR3 bases: TGTGCCACCAGCAGATCCCAGGGCACTGGGGCCAACGTCCTGACTTTC. Translating gives CATSRSQGTGANVLTF.

This sequence joins TRBV9 and TRBJ1-2; D gene uncertain. The germline V gene encodes CDR1 SGDLS and CDR2 YYNGEE. The ends were cut back, 4 bases at V and 2 bases at J, with 18 bases in the middle. CDR3 length: 16 residues. CDR3 amino acids: CASSPPDRELNYGYTF. The CDR3 DNA reads TGTGCCAGCAGCCCACCGGACCGAGAATTGAACTATGGCTACACCTTC.

The V call is TRBV5-1, the J call TRBJ2-7; D gene uncertain. CDR3 length: 15 residues. CDR1 and CDR2 (germline): SGHRS, YFSETQ. V was pared by 6 bases and J by 0 bases, with 16 bases between. CDR3 nucleotides: TGCGCCAGCACGTCCGGAAGCTCTCTCTCCTACGAGCAGTACTTC. Translated: CASTSGSSLSYEQYF.